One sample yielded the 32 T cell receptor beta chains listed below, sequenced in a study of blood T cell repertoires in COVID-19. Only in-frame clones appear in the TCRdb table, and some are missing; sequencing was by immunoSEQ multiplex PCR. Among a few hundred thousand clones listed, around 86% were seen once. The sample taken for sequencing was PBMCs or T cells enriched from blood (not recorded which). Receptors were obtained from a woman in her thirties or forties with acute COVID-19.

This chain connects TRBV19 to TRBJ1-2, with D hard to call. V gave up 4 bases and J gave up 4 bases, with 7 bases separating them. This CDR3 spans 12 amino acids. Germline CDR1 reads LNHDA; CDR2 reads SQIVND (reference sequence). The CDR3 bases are TGTGCCAGTAGTACCCGTAGCTATGGCTACACCTTC. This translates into CASSTRSYGYTF. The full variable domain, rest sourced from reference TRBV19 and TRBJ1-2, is DGGITQSPKYLFRKEGQNVTLSCEQNLNHDAMYWYRQDPGQGLRLIYYSQIVNDFQKGDIAEGYSVSREKKESFPLTVTSAQKNPTAFYLCASSTRSYGYTFGSGTRLTVV.

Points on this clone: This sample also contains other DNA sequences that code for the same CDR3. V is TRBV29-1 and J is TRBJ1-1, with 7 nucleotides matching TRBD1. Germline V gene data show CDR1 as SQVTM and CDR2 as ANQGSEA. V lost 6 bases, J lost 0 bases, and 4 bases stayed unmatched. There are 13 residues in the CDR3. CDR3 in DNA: TGCAGCGTGGGGACAGCTCTGAACACTGAAGCTTTCTTT. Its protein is CSVGTALNTEAFF.

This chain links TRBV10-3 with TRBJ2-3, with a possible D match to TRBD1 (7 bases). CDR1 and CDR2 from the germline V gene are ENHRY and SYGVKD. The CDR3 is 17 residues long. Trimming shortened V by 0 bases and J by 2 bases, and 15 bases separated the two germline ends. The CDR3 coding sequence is TGTGCCATCAGTGAGTCGCAGGGGGGCGGTTTCACAGATACGCAGTATTTT. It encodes CAISESQGGGFTDTQYF.

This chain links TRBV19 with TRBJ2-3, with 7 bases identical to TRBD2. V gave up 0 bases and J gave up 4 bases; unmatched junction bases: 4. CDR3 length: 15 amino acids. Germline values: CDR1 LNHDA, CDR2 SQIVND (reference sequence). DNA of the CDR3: TGTGCCAGTAGTATAGAAGGCGCGGGGGCAGATACGCAGTATTTT. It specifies CASSIEGAGADTQYF. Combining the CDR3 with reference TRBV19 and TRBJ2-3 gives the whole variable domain DGGITQSPKYLFRKEGQNVTLSCEQNLNHDAMYWYRQDPGQGLRLIYYSQIVNDFQKGDIAEGYSVSREKKESFPLTVTSAQKNPTAFYLCASSIEGAGADTQYFGPGTRLTVL.

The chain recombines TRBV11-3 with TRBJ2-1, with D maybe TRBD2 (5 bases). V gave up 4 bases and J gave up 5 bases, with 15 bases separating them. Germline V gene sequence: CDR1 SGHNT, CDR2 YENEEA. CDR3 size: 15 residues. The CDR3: CASSSLGSGHNEQFF. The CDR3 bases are TGTGCCAGCAGCTCTCTGGGGAGCGGACACAATGAGCAGTTCTTC.

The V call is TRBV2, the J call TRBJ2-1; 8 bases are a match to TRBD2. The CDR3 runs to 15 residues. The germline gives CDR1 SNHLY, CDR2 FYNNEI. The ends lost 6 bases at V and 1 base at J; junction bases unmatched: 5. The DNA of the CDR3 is TGTGCCAGCAGCGCGAGCGGGGGATCCTACAATGAGCAGTTCTTC. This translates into CASSASGGSYNEQFF.

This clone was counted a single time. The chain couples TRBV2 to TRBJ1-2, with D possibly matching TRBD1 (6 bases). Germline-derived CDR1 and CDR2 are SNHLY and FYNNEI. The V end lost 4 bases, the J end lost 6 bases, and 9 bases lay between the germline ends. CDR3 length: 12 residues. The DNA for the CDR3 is TGTGCCAGCAGTGTACAGGGAAATGGCTACACCTTC. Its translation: CASSVQGNGYTF.

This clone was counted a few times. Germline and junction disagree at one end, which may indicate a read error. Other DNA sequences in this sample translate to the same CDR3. CDR3 nucleotides: TGCAGCGCTAGATCGGGATTCGAGCAGTACTTC. It is translated as CSARSGFEQYF. The rearrangement links TRBV20-1 to TRBJ2-7; D might be TRBD2 (5 bases). This CDR3 has 11 residues. Germline V gene sequence: CDR1 DFQATT, CDR2 SNEGSKA (reference sequence).

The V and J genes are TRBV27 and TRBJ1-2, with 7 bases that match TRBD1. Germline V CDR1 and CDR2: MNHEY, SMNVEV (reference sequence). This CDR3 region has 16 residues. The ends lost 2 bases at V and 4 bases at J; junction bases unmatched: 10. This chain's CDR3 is CASSLAPRTGSYGYTF. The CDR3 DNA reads TGTGCCAGCAGTTTAGCCCCTCGGACAGGCTCCTATGGCTACACCTTC.

CDR3 DNA sequence: TGTGCCAGCTCTCGATGGACAGGGTCCGAGCAGTACTTC. This codes for CASSRWTGSEQYF. The chain uses TRBV18 and TRBJ2-7, with TRBD1 matching 8 bases. The V gene's germline CDR1 is KGHSH and CDR2 LQKENI. The V segment lost 6 bases and the J segment 6 bases; nucleotides outside the gene matches: 7. This CDR3 has 13 residues.

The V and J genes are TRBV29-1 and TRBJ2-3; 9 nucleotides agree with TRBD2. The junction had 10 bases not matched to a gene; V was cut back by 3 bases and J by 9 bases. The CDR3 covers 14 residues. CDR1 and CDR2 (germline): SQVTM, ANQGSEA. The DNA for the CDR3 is TGCAGCGTTGATCAGCTAGCAGCGGGAGGCACGCAGTATTTT. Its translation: CSVDQLAAGGTQYF.

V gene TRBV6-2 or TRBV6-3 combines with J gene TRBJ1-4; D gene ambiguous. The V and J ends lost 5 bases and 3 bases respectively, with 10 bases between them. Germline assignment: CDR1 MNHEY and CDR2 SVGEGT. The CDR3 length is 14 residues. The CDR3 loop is CASSLIGANEKLFF. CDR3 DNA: TGTGCCAGCAGTCTCATCGGGGCTAATGAAAAACTGTTTTTT.

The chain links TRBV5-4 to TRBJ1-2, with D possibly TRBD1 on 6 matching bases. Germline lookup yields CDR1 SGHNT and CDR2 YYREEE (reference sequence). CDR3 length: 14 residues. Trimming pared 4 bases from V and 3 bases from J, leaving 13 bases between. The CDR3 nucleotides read TGTGCCAGCAGCCCGGCGGGGGGCTACTATGGCTACACCTTC. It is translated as CASSPAGGYYGYTF.

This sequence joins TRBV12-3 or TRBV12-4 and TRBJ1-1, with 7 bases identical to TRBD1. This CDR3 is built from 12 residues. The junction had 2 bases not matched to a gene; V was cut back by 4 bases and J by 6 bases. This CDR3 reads CASSSGTAEAFF. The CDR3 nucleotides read TGTGCCAGCAGTTCCGGGACAGCTGAAGCTTTCTTT.

Written as DNA, the CDR3 is TGCAGTGCTAGTCCGGGACAGGGATGGTATGGCTACACCTTC. Its protein is CSASPGQGWYGYTF. The chain joins TRBV20-1 to TRBJ1-2, with TRBD1 matching 9 bases. The CDR3 extends over 14 amino acids. The germline V gene encodes CDR1 DFQATT and CDR2 SNEGSKA (reference sequence). V lost 3 bases, J lost 5 bases, and 7 bases stayed unmatched.

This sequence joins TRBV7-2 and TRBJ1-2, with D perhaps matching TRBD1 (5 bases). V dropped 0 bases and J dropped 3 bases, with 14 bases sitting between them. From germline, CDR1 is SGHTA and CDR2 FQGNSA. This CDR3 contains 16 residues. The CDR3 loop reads CASSLAALTAYYGYTF. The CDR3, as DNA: TGTGCCAGCAGCTTAGCGGCCCTGACAGCCTACTATGGCTACACCTTC.

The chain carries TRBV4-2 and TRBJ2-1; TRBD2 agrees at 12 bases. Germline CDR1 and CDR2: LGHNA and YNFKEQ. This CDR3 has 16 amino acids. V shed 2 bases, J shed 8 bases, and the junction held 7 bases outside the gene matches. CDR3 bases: TGTGCCAGCAGCCAAAAAGGTCTAGCGGGAGGGTATGAGCAGTTCTTC. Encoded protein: CASSQKGLAGGYEQFF.

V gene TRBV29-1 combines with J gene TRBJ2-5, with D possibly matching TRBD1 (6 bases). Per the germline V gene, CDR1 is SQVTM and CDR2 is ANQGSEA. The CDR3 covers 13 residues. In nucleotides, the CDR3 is TGCAGTAGTACCGGGTCAGACAGGGAGACCCAGTACTTC. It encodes CSSTGSDRETQYF. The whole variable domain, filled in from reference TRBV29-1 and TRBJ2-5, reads SAVISQKPSRDICQRGTSLTIQCQVDSQVTMMFWYRQQPGQSLTLIATANQGSEATYESGFVIDKFPISRPNLTFSTLTVSNMSPEDSSIYLCSSTGSDRETQYFGPGTRLLVL.

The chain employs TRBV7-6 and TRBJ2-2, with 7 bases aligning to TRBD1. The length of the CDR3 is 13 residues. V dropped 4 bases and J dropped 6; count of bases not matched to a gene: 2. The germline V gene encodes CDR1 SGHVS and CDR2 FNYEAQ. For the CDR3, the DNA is TGTGCCAGCAGCTCCGGACAGGCCGGGGAGCTGTTTTTT. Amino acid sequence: CASSSGQAGELFF.

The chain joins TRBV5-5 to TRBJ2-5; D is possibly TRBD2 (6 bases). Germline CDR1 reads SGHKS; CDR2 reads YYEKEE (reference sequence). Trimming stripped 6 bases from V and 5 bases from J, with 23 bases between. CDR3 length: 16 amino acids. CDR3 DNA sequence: TGTGCCAGCACCAGGGTCCCGGGCCTAGCGATGGAGACCCAGTACTTC. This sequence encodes CASTRVPGLAMETQYF.

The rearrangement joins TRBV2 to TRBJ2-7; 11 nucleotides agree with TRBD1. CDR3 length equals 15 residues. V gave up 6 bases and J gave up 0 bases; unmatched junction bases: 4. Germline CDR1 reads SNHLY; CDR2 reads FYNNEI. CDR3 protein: CASSTGTGGSYEQYF. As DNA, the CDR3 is TGTGCCAGCAGCACCGGGACAGGGGGCTCCTACGAGCAGTACTTC.

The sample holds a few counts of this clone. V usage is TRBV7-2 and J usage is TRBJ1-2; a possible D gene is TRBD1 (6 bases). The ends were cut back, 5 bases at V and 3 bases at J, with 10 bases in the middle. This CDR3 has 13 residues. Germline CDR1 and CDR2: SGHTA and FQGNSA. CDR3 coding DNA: TGTGCCAGCAGCGAAAGGGGGTACTATGGCTACACCTTC. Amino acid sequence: CASSERGYYGYTF.

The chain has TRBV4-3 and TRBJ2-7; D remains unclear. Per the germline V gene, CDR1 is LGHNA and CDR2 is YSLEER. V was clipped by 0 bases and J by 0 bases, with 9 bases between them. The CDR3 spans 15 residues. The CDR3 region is CASSQDPVSSYEQYF. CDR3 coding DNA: TGCGCCAGCAGCCAAGACCCGGTGAGCTCCTACGAGCAGTACTTC.

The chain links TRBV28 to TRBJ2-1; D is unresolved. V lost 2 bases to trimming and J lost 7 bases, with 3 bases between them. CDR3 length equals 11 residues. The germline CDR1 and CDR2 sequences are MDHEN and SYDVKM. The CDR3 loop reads CASSLINEQFF. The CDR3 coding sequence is TGTGCCAGCAGTTTAATAAATGAGCAGTTCTTC. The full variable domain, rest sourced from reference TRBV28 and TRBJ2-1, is DVKVTQSSRYLVKRTGEKVFLECVQDMDHENMFWYRQDPGLGLRLIYFSYDVKMKEKGDIPEGYSVSREKKERFSLILESASTNQTSMYLCASSLINEQFFGPGTRLTVL.

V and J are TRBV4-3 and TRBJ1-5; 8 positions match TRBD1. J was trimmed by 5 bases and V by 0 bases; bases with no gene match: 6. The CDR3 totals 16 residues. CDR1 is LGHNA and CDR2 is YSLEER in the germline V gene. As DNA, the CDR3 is TGCGCCAGCAGCCAAGATCGGGACAGGCAGGATCAGCCCCAGCATTTT. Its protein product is CASSQDRDRQDQPQHF.

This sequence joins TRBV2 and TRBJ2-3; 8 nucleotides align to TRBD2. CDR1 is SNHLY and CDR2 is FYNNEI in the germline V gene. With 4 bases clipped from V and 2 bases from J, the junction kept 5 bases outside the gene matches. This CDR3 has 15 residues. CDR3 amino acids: CASSGSGTPTDTQYF. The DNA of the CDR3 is TGTGCCAGCAGTGGTAGCGGGACCCCCACAGATACGCAGTATTTT.

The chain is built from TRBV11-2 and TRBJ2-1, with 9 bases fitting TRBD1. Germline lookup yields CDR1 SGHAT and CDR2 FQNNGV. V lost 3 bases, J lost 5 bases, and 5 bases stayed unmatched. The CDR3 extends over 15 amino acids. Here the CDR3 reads CASSFSWTGDNEQFF. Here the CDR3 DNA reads TGTGCCAGCAGCTTTTCTTGGACAGGGGACAATGAGCAGTTCTTC.

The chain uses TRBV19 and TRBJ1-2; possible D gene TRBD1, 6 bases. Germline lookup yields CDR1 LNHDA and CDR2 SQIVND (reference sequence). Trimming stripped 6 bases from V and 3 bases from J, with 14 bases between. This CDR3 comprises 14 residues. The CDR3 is CASRSTGRHYGYTF. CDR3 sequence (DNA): TGTGCCAGTAGATCAACAGGGAGACACTATGGCTACACCTTC.

As DNA, the CDR3 is TGTGCCAGCAGCCCCCAGACAGGCTCCTACGAGCAGTACTTC. Protein: CASSPQTGSYEQYF. The J gene is TRBJ2-7, the V gene TRBV5-4; maybe TRBD1 (6 bases). The CDR3 consists of 14 residues. V shed 4 bases and J shed 0 bases, with 11 bases lying between them. The germline gives CDR1 SGHNT, CDR2 YYREEE (reference sequence).

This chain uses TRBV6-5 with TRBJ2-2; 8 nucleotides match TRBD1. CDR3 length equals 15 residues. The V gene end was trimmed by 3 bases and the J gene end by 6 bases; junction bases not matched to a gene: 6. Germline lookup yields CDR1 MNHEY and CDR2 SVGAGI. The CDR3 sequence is CASSYGAGGPGELFF. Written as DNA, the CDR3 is TGTGCCAGCAGTTATGGTGCAGGGGGCCCCGGGGAGCTGTTTTTT.

The CDR3 loop is CSASSFREGGYEQYF. The DNA of the CDR3 is TGCAGTGCTAGTTCGTTTAGGGAGGGGGGATACGAGCAGTACTTC. V usage is TRBV20-1 and J usage is TRBJ2-7, with D possibly matching TRBD2 (7 bases). V lost 3 bases to trimming and J lost 4 bases, with 19 bases between them. The germline CDR1 and CDR2 sequences are DFQATT and SNEGSKA (reference sequence). This CDR3 region has 15 residues.

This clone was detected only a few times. CDR3 amino acids: CASSFLAGGTDTQYF. As DNA, the CDR3 is TGTGCCAGTAGTTTTCTAGCGGGGGGCACAGATACGCAGTATTTT. The chain couples TRBV19 to TRBJ2-3; 10 bases align to TRBD2. CDR3 length equals 15 residues. V shed 5 bases and J 1 base; nucleotides not matched to a gene: 3. Germline CDR1 and CDR2: LNHDA and SQIVND (reference sequence).